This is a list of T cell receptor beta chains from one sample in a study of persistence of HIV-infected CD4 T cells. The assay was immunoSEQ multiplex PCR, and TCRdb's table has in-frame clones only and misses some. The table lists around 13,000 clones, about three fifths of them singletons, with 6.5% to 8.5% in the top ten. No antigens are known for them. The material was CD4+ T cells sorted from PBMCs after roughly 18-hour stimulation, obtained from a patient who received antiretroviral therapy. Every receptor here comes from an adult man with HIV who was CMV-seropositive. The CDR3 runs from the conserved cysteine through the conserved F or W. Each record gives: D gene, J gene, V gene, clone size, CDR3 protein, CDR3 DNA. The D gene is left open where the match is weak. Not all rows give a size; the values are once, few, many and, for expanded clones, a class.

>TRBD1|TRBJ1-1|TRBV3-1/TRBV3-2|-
CASSFRRGPGTEAFF
TGTGCCAGCAGCTTCCGCAGGGGGCCGGGGACTGAAGCTTTCTTT
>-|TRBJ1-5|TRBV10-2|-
CASRSSGGNQPQHF
TGCGCCAGCAGGTCCTCCGGGGGCAATCAGCCCCAGCATTTT
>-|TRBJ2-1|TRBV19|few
CASSTKVYNEQFF
TGTGCCAGTAGTACCAAGGTCTACAATGAGCAGTTCTTC
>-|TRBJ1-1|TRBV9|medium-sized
CASSPQGLTEAFF
TGTGCCAGCAGCCCACAGGGATTAACTGAAGCTTTCTTT
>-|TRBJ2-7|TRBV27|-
CASKPHKTYEQYF
TGTGCCAGCAAGCCACATAAAACCTACGAGCAGTACTTC
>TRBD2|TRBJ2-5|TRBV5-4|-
CASSSLAGGSQETQYF
TGTGCCAGCAGCTCTTTAGCGGGAGGCTCCCAAGAGACCCAGTACTTC
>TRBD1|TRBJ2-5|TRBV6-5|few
CASSQTGLGAQYF
TGTGCCAGCAGCCAGACAGGGCTCGGCGCCCAGTACTTC
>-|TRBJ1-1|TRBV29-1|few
CSATGPLNTEAFF
TGCAGCGCGACCGGGCCCTTGAACACTGAAGCTTTCTTT
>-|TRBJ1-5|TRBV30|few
CAWSGEYRKPQHF
TGTGCCTGGAGTGGGGAGTATCGAAAGCCCCAGCATTTT
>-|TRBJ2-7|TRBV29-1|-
CSVEGGKGYEQYF
TGCAGCGTTGAGGGGGGAAAGGGGTACGAGCAGTACTTC
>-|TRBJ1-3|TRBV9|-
CASSVEDSSGNTIYF
TGTGCCAGCAGCGTAGAGGACAGCTCTGGAAACACCATATATTTT
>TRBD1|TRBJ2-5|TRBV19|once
CASSMGQVGETQYF
TGTGCCAGTAGTATGGGACAGGTAGGAGAGACCCAGTACTTC
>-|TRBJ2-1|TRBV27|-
CASSPQGSSYNEQFF
TGTGCCAGCAGTCCCCAGGGGAGCTCCTACAATGAGCAGTTCTTC
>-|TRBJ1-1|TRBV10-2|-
CASSEIQGRSTEAFF
TGCGCCAGCAGTGAGATACAGGGAAGGAGCACTGAAGCTTTCTTT
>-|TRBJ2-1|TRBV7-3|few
CASTNSPRGNEQFF
TGTGCCAGCACCAATAGTCCTAGGGGCAATGAGCAGTTCTTC
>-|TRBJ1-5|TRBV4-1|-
CASSQVRSDQPQHF
TGCGCCAGCAGCCAAGTACGGTCGGATCAGCCCCAGCATTTT
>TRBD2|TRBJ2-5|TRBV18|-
CASSGLADQETQYF
TGTGCCAGCTCGGGACTAGCGGACCAAGAGACCCAGTACTTC
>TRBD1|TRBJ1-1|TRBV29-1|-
CSVGRDSMNTEAFF
TGCAGCGTCGGCCGGGACAGTATGAACACTGAAGCTTTCTTT
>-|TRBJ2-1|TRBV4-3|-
CASSQDLVQEQFF
TGCGCCAGCAGCCAAGATCTGGTGCAGGAGCAGTTCTTC
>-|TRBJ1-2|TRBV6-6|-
CASSPGLNYGYTF
TGTGCCAGCTCCCCAGGGCTTAACTATGGCTACACCTTC
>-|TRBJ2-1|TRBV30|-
CAWSVRSFAPDEQFF
TGTGCCTGGAGTGTACGTTCGTTTGCGCCTGATGAGCAGTTCTTC
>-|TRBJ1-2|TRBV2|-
CASSEVRRPGGYTF
TGTGCCAGCAGTGAAGTAAGACGGCCCGGGGGCTACACCTTC
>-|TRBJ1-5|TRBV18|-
CASSPDQGRQPQHF
TGTGCCAGCTCACCTGACCAGGGGAGGCAGCCCCAGCATTTT
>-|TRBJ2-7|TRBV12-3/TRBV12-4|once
CASSSDIYEQYF
TGTGCCAGCAGTTCCGACATCTACGAGCAGTACTTC